This T cell receptor beta chain was captured by sequencing in a study of cytomegalovirus exposure and HLA in healthy donors. It was with 60 Vbeta and 13 Jbeta primers that the PCR ran. Libraries were prepared by immunoSEQ multiplex PCR; TCRdb keeps only in-frame clonotypes and omits some of them. The repertoire consists of tens of thousands of clones, with under 85% occurring once and the leading ten covering 2.9%. V lost 2 bases to trimming and J lost 3 bases, with 16 bases between them. Germline V gives CDR1 MNHNS, CDR2 SASEGT. This CDR3 is built from 16 residues. The sequence was obtained from a woman in her twenties or thirties in good health and CMV-seronegative. The material sequenced was PBMCs. The chain combines TRBV6-1 with TRBJ1-1; D not resolved. CDR3 region: CASSEPQEGWHTEAFF. CDR3 sequence (DNA): TGTGCCAGCAGTGAACCCCAGGAAGGTTGGCACACTGAAGCTTTCTTT.